The 24 T cell receptor beta chains in this list originate from one sample, sequenced in a study of blood T cell repertoires in COVID-19. Profiling relied on immunoSEQ multiplex PCR, and the TCRdb table lists in-frame clones only, not all of them. This table has 70,000 or so clones, 65% to 90% appearing once. The sequenced material came from peripheral blood. These receptors were collected from a man older than 75 with acute or convalescent COVID-19.

Here the CDR3 DNA reads TGTGCCAGCTCACCGGACAGGCATCAGCCCCAGCATTTT. Protein product: CASSPDRHQPQHF. The V call is TRBV18, the J call TRBJ1-5, with 7 bases that match TRBD1. The CDR3 sequence is 13 residues long. Germline V gene sequence: CDR1 KGHSH, CDR2 LQKENI. The junction had 1 base not matched to a gene; V was cut back by 3 bases and J by 5 bases. Filled out from reference TRBV18 and TRBJ1-5, the complete variable domain reads NAGVMQNPRHLVRRRGQEARLRCSPMKGHSHVYWYRQLPEEGLKFMVYLQKENIIDESGMPKERFSAEFPKEGPSILRIQQVVRGDSAAYFCASSPDRHQPQHFGDGTRLSIL.

The genes are TRBV29-1 and TRBJ1-6, with 8 bases identical to TRBD1. Losses at the gene ends were 6 bases for V and 8 bases for J; bases not matched to a gene: 9. CDR3 length: 14 amino acids. Germline V CDR1 and CDR2: SQVTM, ANQGSEA. CDR3 in amino acids: CSVQGASLDSPLHF. The CDR3 region has the DNA TGCAGCGTGCAGGGGGCGAGTTTGGATTCACCCCTCCACTTT.

This chain links TRBV11-2 with TRBJ2-7, with 8 bases that match TRBD1. The CDR3 length is 14 residues. Unmatched junction bases numbered 2, after V lost 3 bases and J lost 1 base. The germline CDR1 and CDR2 sequences are SGHAT and FQNNGV. CDR3 in DNA: TGTGCCAGCAGCTTTAACAGGGGGTCCTACGAGCAGTACTTC. Translated, it gives CASSFNRGSYEQYF.

The chain links TRBV30 to TRBJ2-1; weak D call: TRBD2 (5 bases). CDR1 and CDR2 from the germline V gene are GTSNPN and SVGIG (reference sequence). The CDR3 contains 12 residues. Trimming removed 0 bases at V and 9 bases at J, with 9 bases between. CDR3 in amino acids: CAWSVEGSEQFF. The CDR3 DNA reads as TGTGCCTGGAGTGTCGAAGGGAGTGAGCAGTTCTTC.

This clone was counted between two and nine times. The chain combines TRBV7-9 with TRBJ1-6; D gene uncertain. The CDR3 sequence is 16 residues long. V was cut by 5 bases and J by 8 bases, with 19 bases left in between. Germline V gene lookup returns CDR1 SEHNR and CDR2 FQNEAQ (reference sequence). The CDR3 reads CASSRSGLGMDSPLHF. The CDR3 nucleotides read TGTGCCAGCAGCAGGTCGGGGTTGGGTATGGATTCACCCCTCCACTTT.

The V call is TRBV27, the J call TRBJ1-5, with 8 bases identical to TRBD1. Germline loops: CDR1 MNHEY, CDR2 SMNVEV (reference sequence). The length of the CDR3 is 16 residues. After removal of 5 bases from V and 4 bases from J, the junction contained 10 bases not matched to a gene. The CDR3 region has the DNA TGTGCCAGCAGTCCTTCTGGGCAGGGGGCGAATCAGCCCCAGCATTTT. Protein: CASSPSGQGANQPQHF.

This clone came up a few times. This chain uses TRBV5-1 with TRBJ2-1, with a tentative D call TRBD1 (6 bases). From germline, CDR1 is SGHRS and CDR2 YFSETQ. Trimming took 1 base from V and 0 from J, leaving 8 bases between them. There are 15 residues in the CDR3. The CDR3 region has the DNA TGCGCCAGCAGCTTGCAGGACAGCTCCTACAATGAGCAGTTCTTC. Translation: CASSLQDSSYNEQFF.

The chain joins TRBV5-1 to TRBJ2-7; D gene uncertain. V lost 0 bases and J 0 bases, leaving 13 bases between the germline ends. The length of the CDR3 is 16 residues. Germline CDR1 is SGHRS and CDR2 is YFSETQ. As DNA, the CDR3 is TGCGCCAGCAGCTTGGGGGCCTTCGACGGCTCCTACGAGCAGTACTTC. This translates into CASSLGAFDGSYEQYF.

This clone appeared once. The chain carries TRBV2 and TRBJ1-1, with TRBD1 matching over 7 bases. Germline loops: CDR1 SNHLY, CDR2 FYNNEI. Germline trimming cut 5 bases from V and 9 bases from J; bases unmatched to any gene: 12. The CDR3 covers 14 residues. This CDR3 reads CASSPNRDSHQAFF. CDR3 DNA sequence: TGTGCCAGCAGTCCAAACCGGGACAGTCACCAAGCTTTCTTT.

J is TRBJ1-5 and V is TRBV5-4, with 7 positions matching TRBD1. The CDR3 sequence is 15 residues long. With 0 bases clipped from V and 4 bases from J, the junction kept 4 bases outside the gene matches. Germline V gives CDR1 SGHNT, CDR2 YYREEE (reference sequence). Written as DNA, the CDR3 is TGTGCCAGCAGCTTGGCCGGGACAGCTAATCAGCCCCAGCATTTT. Protein sequence: CASSLAGTANQPQHF.

The chain carries TRBV3-1 (or the pseudogene TRBV3-2) and TRBJ2-1; 9 nucleotides agree with TRBD2. The CDR3 totals 17 residues. V shed 3 bases and J 9 bases; nucleotides not matched to a gene: 15. CDR1 LGHDT and CDR2 YNNKEL come from the germline V gene (reference sequence). CDR3 sequence (DNA): TGTGCCAGCAGCCAGAGGGCTTTCGCGGGAGGGCCTGGTGAGCAGTTCTTC. It encodes CASSQRAFAGGPGEQFF.

V usage is TRBV21-1 and J usage is TRBJ2-7; the table gives TRBD2 as D, unverified against the DNA. TRBV21-1 is described as a pseudogene. This CDR3 has 17 amino acids. CDR3 sequence: CASSKVKQRETFTEQYF. CDR3 DNA sequence: TGTGCCAGCAGCAAAGTGAAACAGCGGGAGACCTTCACCGAGCAGTACTTC.

The rearrangement uses TRBV11-2 and TRBJ1-2, with 8 bases that match TRBD1. The V and J ends lost 0 bases and 4 bases, in that order; junction bases with no gene match: 1. Germline V CDR1 and CDR2: SGHAT, FQNNGV. The CDR3 is 14 residues long. DNA for the CDR3: TGTGCCAGCAGCTTAGAAGGGACAGGCTATGGCTACACCTTC. Protein: CASSLEGTGYGYTF.

This chain connects TRBV30 to TRBJ2-3; 10 positions match TRBD2. This CDR3 is built from 17 residues. The germline gives CDR1 GTSNPN, CDR2 SVGIG (reference sequence). Trimming cost V 0 bases and J 2 bases; bases outside gene matches: 8. CDR3: CAWSVRTSGIPTDTQYF. The CDR3, as DNA: TGTGCCTGGAGTGTTAGAACTAGCGGGATCCCCACAGATACGCAGTATTTT.

The CDR3 region is CASSLVYSSTDTQYF. The CDR3 coding sequence is TGTGCCAGCAGCTTAGTGTACTCTAGCACAGATACGCAGTATTTT. V gene TRBV7-2 combines with J gene TRBJ2-3, with D unresolved. V lost 1 base, J lost 0 bases, and 8 bases lay in between. The germline V gene encodes CDR1 SGHTA and CDR2 FQGNSA. The CDR3 consists of 15 residues. The complete variable domain, with remaining parts taken from reference TRBV7-2 and TRBJ2-3, reads GAGVSQSPSNKVTEKGKDVELRCDPISGHTALYWYRQSLGQGLEFLIYFQGNSAPDKSGLPSDRFSAERTGGSVSTLTIQRTQQEDSAVYLCASSLVYSSTDTQYFGPGTRLTVL.

The V and J genes are TRBV5-5 and TRBJ2-1, with D tentatively TRBD2 (6 bases). The CDR3 sequence is 16 residues long. The V end was cut by 5 bases, the J end by 6 bases, with 21 bases between. Germline values: CDR1 SGHKS, CDR2 YYEKEE (reference sequence). The CDR3 DNA reads as TGTGCCAGCAGGACCCCGCCTGGGACTGGGCCCAATGAGCAGTTCTTC. It yields the protein CASRTPPGTGPNEQFF.

This sequence joins TRBV18 and TRBJ1-1; a possible D gene is TRBD1 (6 bases). The CDR3 sequence is 14 residues long. CDR1 is KGHSH, CDR2 LQKENI, per germline. The V gene lost 2 bases and the J gene lost 3 bases, with 10 bases spanning the gap. As DNA, the CDR3 is TGTGCCAGCTCACCAAGAGGGGGGGACACTGAAGCTTTCTTT. It encodes CASSPRGGDTEAFF.

J is TRBJ1-6 and V is TRBV5-6, with 8 bases matching TRBD1. The CDR3 runs 14 residues. Germline values: CDR1 SGHDT, CDR2 YYEEEE. V was clipped by 2 bases and J by 10 bases; unmatched bases: 5. The DNA for the CDR3 is TGTGCCAGCAGCTTTGGACAGGGCCCCTCACCCCTCCACTTT. It is translated as CASSFGQGPSPLHF.

The genes are TRBV5-5 and TRBJ1-1; D unclear. Trimming pared 0 bases from V and 7 bases from J, leaving 7 bases between. The CDR3 contains 12 residues. Germline V gives CDR1 SGHKS, CDR2 YYEKEE (reference sequence). This CDR3 is CASSLDQYEAFF. The CDR3 coding sequence is TGTGCCAGCAGCTTGGATCAGTATGAAGCTTTCTTT.

The chain joins TRBV12-5 to TRBJ2-2; 7 bases map to TRBD2. The V gene's germline CDR1 is LGHNT and CDR2 FRNRAP. The CDR3 length is 15 residues. The V segment lost 3 bases and the J segment 6 bases; nucleotides outside the gene matches: 7. The CDR3 spells CASGFLGGVAGELFF. The CDR3 DNA sequence: TGTGCTAGTGGTTTTTTGGGGGGGGTAGCCGGGGAGCTGTTTTTT.

This clone was found once. The chain carries TRBV11-2 and TRBJ2-7; 8 bases line up with TRBD1. There are 15 residues in the CDR3. V gave up 4 bases and J gave up 7 bases; unmatched junction bases: 12. Germline values: CDR1 SGHAT, CDR2 FQNNGV. CDR3 in amino acids: CASSSNRGRGQEQYF. The CDR3 DNA is TGTGCCAGCAGCTCTAACAGGGGCAGGGGGCAAGAGCAGTACTTC.

This chain uses TRBV11-3 with TRBJ1-1, with D hard to call. With 1 base removed from V and 5 bases from J, the gap between germline ends came to 11 bases. CDR3 length: 14 amino acids. From germline, CDR1 is SGHNT and CDR2 YENEEA. The CDR3 loop is CASSLAPPRTEAFF. CDR3 sequence (DNA): TGTGCCAGCAGCTTAGCCCCGCCGAGGACTGAAGCTTTCTTT.

The rearrangement links TRBV7-2 to TRBJ2-7; perhaps TRBD2 as D (6 bases). Germline V gene sequence: CDR1 SGHTA, CDR2 FQGNSA. The V end was cut by 3 bases, the J end by 2 bases, with 8 bases between. This CDR3 is built from 13 residues. DNA of the CDR3: TGTGCCAGCAGCTTGGAGGGCCCCTACGAGCAGTACTTC. This codes for CASSLEGPYEQYF.

The chain joins TRBV10-3 to TRBJ2-6, with 7 bases matching TRBD2. This CDR3 contains 14 residues. Trimming at V came to 7 bases and at J to 3 bases, leaving 3 bases not matched to a gene. Germline CDR1 is ENHRY and CDR2 is SYGVKD. This CDR3 reads CAITSGGGANVLTF. Here the CDR3 DNA reads TGTGCCATCACTTCGGGAGGTGGGGCCAACGTCCTGACTTTC.